Each of the 11 T cell receptor beta chains below was sequenced from the same sample in a study of cytomegalovirus exposure and HLA in healthy donors. The study ran its PCR with 60 Vbeta and 13 Jbeta primers. Generated by immunoSEQ multiplex PCR, the TCRdb table keeps only in-frame clones and is missing some. The sample lists fewer than 200,000 clones, roughly 70% seen once, with about 3% in the top ten. Sequences were obtained from PBMCs. All receptors come from a woman aged 50 to 60 in good health and CMV-seropositive.

The chain recombines TRBV11-2 with TRBJ1-2; D remains ambiguous. The V end lost 2 bases, the J end lost 3 bases, and 10 bases lay between the germline ends. Per the germline V gene, CDR1 is SGHAT and CDR2 is FQNNGV. This CDR3 is 14 amino acids long. The CDR3 protein is CASSLIGRHYGYTF. CDR3 nucleotides: TGTGCCAGCAGCTTAATTGGCCGCCACTATGGCTACACCTTC.

This chain links TRBV7-6 with TRBJ2-7, with D possibly TRBD2 on 6 matching bases. Between the trimmed V and J ends, which lost 6 bases and 2 bases, there was a span of 17 bases. The CDR3 covers 15 residues. CDR1 SGHVS and CDR2 FNYEAQ come from the germline V gene. This CDR3 is CASSLAPGGTYEQYF. For the CDR3, the DNA is TGTGCCAGCAGTCTAGCCCCCGGGGGAACCTACGAGCAGTACTTC.

In DNA form, the CDR3 reads TGTGCCAGCTTCTCTGGGGCCACCTACGAGCAGTACTTC. Translation: CASFSGATYEQYF. This chain joins TRBV27 and TRBJ2-7, with TRBD1 as a possible D gene (5 bases). V gave up 8 bases and J gave up 2 bases, with 13 bases separating them. The germline V gene encodes CDR1 MNHEY and CDR2 SMNVEV (reference sequence). The CDR3 totals 13 residues.

The genes are TRBV5-8 and TRBJ1-2, with no clear D. Deletions cut 1 base from V and 4 bases from J, with 8 bases between. Germline-derived CDR1 and CDR2 are SGHTS and YDEGEE. The length of the CDR3 is 13 residues. The CDR3 loop reads CASSLSRIYGYTF. The CDR3 DNA sequence: TGTGCCAGCAGCTTGTCCAGGATCTATGGCTACACCTTC.

The chain links TRBV5-6 to TRBJ2-6, with unresolved D. Trimming stripped 7 bases from V and 1 base from J, with 6 bases between. CDR3 size: 13 residues. The V gene's germline CDR1 is SGHDT and CDR2 YYEEEE. The CDR3 sequence is CASRVSGANVLTF. CDR3 nucleotide sequence: TGTGCCAGCCGCGTTTCTGGGGCCAACGTCCTGACTTTC.

The V gene is TRBV7-9, the J gene TRBJ1-1, with TRBD1 matching over 9 bases. In germline, CDR1 is SEHNR, CDR2 FQNEAQ (reference sequence). Losses at the gene ends were 1 base for V and 7 bases for J; bases not matched to a gene: 10. This CDR3 is 16 amino acids long. The CDR3 DNA reads TGTGCCAGCAGCTTAGACGGACAGGGGATACGGAATGAAGCTTTCTTT. Translation: CASSLDGQGIRNEAFF.

The genes are TRBV7-9 and TRBJ1-2, with 8 positions matching TRBD1. V lost 1 base, J lost 7 bases, and 8 bases stayed unmatched. Germline CDR1 and CDR2: SEHNR and FQNEAQ (reference sequence). The CDR3 sequence is 15 residues long. In DNA, the CDR3 is TGTGCCAGCAGCTTAGGGACAGGGCATTCAGGTGGCTACACCTTC. It is translated as CASSLGTGHSGGYTF.

J is TRBJ2-2 and V is TRBV14; 14 bases align to TRBD2. The CDR3 contains 19 residues. In germline, CDR1 is SGHDN, CDR2 FVKESK. With V trimmed by 2 bases and J by 4 bases, 9 bases remained unmatched. CDR3 amino acids: CASSQFSGTSGGSTGELFF. As DNA, the CDR3 is TGTGCCAGCAGCCAATTTTCCGGGACTAGCGGGGGTAGCACCGGGGAGCTGTTTTTT.

This chain links TRBV11-2 with TRBJ2-7, with D maybe TRBD2 (6 bases). The germline V gene has CDR1 SGHAT and CDR2 FQNNGV. The length of the CDR3 is 14 residues. V was shortened by 5 bases and J by 4 bases, with 15 bases between the two germline ends. The CDR3 nucleotides read TGTGCCAGCAGCCCCCTGGCTAGCGTATACGAGCAGTACTTC. This gives the protein CASSPLASVYEQYF.

The chain combines TRBV30 with TRBJ1-2, with D possibly being TRBD1 (6 bases). Trimming took off 1 base at V and 2 bases at J, with 11 bases between the two ends. Germline CDR1 GTSNPN, CDR2 SVGIG (reference sequence). The CDR3 has 14 residues. In DNA form, the CDR3 reads TGTGCCTGGAGTGCCCCGGACAGAAACTATGGCTACACCTTC. Protein product: CAWSAPDRNYGYTF.

This clone was picked up a small number of times. The V gene is TRBV5-1, the J gene TRBJ2-3, with TRBD2 matching 10 bases. Trimming at V came to 0 bases and at J to 3 bases, leaving 4 bases not matched to a gene. The CDR3 loop spans 16 amino acids. Germline loops: CDR1 SGHRS, CDR2 YFSETQ. CDR3 region: CASSLESGGATDTQYF. The CDR3 DNA sequence: TGCGCCAGCAGCTTGGAGAGCGGGGGGGCGACAGATACGCAGTATTTT.